The following is a TCR beta chain sequence with its context. No cognate antigen has been identified for it. No base quality values were provided; no much bigger clone lies one nucleotide off. This record comes from a study of early T cells in non-severe SARS-CoV-2 infection (dated by TCRdb to the early 2020s). Concerning the study at large: TCR sequencing used bulk RNA from unsorted whole blood, so alpha and beta chains could not be paired. Study-level results and caveats: VDJdb matching was skewed toward anti-spike CD8 responses, so virus-specific expansions were likely underestimated and private and CD4 specificities were missed.

A case-control design nested within a healthcare worker cohort in London, UK, was used, with weekly nasopharyngeal swab PCR tests and blood sampling performed. Healthcare workers were recruited during the week of the UK lockdown, between 23 and 31 March 2020, and followed weekly for up to roughly 15 weeks. Library prep was done by 5' RACE. Instrument on record: NextSeq 500. In the TCR library protocol, unique molecular identifiers were attached to individual cDNA molecules to correct for PCR bias and sequencing error. Sequencing covered both TCR alpha and beta chains, and within each sample the abundances of alpha and beta sequences were tightly co-correlated. As for the authors' bioinformatics: V gene, J gene and CDR3 annotation of TCR sequences was performed with Decombinator V4. Expanded TCRs were defined as changing significantly between any two time points under a Poisson model with p below 0.0001. TCR abundances were normalised to the total number of TCRs sequenced per sample and were expressed as counts per million. TRAV1-2 paired with TRAJ12, TRAJ20 or TRAJ33 defined MAIT TCRs, while TRAV10 paired with TRAJ18 defined iNKT TCRs. A search of VDJdb, accessed on 1 November 2021, was run for TCRs annotated to CMV, EBV and SARS-CoV-2, with TCRs annotated for multiple antigens excluded. TCRdb reprocessed the public reads (quality trimming at Q25 with fastp, clone calling with MiXCR) and kept in-frame beta chains. Each CDR3 protein gets just one entry, which takes the most common genes and DNA from the rows behind it. It is TCRdb's table, rather than the study itself, that gives the V and J calls and clone size. Across this sample there are around 58,000 distinct CDR3 sequences, with around 4.6% seen only once. Approximately 4.9% of the sample rests with the top ten.

Clipping removes 0 bases from V and 1 base from J, with 2 as the unmatched junction base count. Including the terminal cysteine and phenylalanine, the CDR3 comprises 15 residues. Kept here is only the CDR3 DNA, which spans 45 bases and is read in frame from base 1. From the germline V gene, CDR1 is SGHVS and CDR2 is FQNEAQ. What was sequenced was whole blood. The V and J segments used are TRBV7-8 and TRBJ1-1; TRBD1 fits 7 bases in the junction. The TCR was taken from an adult who was a healthcare worker with PCR-confirmed SARS-CoV-2 infection or an uninfected control (not recorded which). The CDR3 region has the sequence CASSLAGTANTEAFF. The base sequence is TGTGCCAGCAGCTTAGCCGGGACAGCGAACACTGAAGCTTTCTTT.